Sequencing of this TCR beta chain was carried out in a study of monozygotic twins with inflammatory bowel disease. Total RNA was isolated from whole blood without T cell sorting. Template switching added UMIs carrying a 6-nucleotide sample barcode. Reanalyzing the 5' RACE reads, TCRdb keeps one entry per CDR3 protein, without DNA. Its table lists under 200,000 distinct CDR3 sequences. The CDR3 spans 11 residues. Germline assignment: CDR1 SGHDT and CDR2 YYEEEE. Comment on this clonotype: Its antigen remains unknown.

The study's findings and limits: Heterogeneous immunosuppressive treatment regimens may have introduced variability into patient repertoires. Versus healthy twins, IBD patients showed fewer clonotypes shared with others, especially with disease activity.

The receptor comes from a human donor with ulcerative colitis or Crohn's disease, or a healthy co-twin of an affected twin (not recorded which). The genes are TRBV5-6 and TRBJ1-3. Sequencing was carried out using blood. The CDR3 protein is CASSFGNTIYF.